Given below is one T cell receptor (beta chain) in context. Its antigen is not identified. Stable hyperthyroidism: no ophthalmopathy progression over 18 months of follow-up. Any patient presenting with uncontrolled infection, other autoimmune disease, pregnancy or lactation was left out. The CDR3 runs 14 residues. Per germline, CDR1 SGHTA and CDR2 FQGNSA. Trimming at V came to 4 bases and at J to 3 bases, leaving 5 bases not matched to a gene. This sample stems from a study of T cells in Graves' hyperthyroidism and ophthalmopathy. Amplified TCR beta CDR3 regions came from RNA transcripts. The HTBI primer set drove a first-round RT-PCR of the TCR CDR3. In TCRdb, the multiplex PCR reads were re-called with MiXCR into one record per CDR3 protein. The profile shows about 540,000 distinct CDR3 sequences, around 46% of them singletons. Broader study findings: In blood, most of the thyroid clonotypes expanded above 0.001 were also present.

The clonotype was recovered from a woman between 18 and 29 years old with Graves' hyperthyroidism. The specimen was peripheral blood or thyroid tissue (not recorded which). The V gene is TRBV7-2, the J gene TRBJ1-1; 7 bases fit TRBD1. The CDR3 sequence: CASSSAGGHTEAFF. In DNA form, the CDR3 reads TGTGCCAGCAGCTCCGCAGGGGGACACACTGAAGCTTTCTTT.